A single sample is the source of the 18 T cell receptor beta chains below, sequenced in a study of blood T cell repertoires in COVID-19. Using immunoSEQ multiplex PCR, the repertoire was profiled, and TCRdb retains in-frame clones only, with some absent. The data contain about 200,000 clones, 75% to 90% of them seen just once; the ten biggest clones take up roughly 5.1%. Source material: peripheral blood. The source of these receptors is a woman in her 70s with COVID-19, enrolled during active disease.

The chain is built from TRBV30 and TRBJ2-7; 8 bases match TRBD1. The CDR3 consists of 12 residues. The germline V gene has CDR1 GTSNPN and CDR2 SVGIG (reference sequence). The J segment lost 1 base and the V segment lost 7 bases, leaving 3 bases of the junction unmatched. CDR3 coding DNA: TGTGCCTCGGGGACAGGTTCCTACGAGCAGTACTTC. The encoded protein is CASGTGSYEQYF. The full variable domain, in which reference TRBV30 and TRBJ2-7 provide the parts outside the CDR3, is SQTIHQWPATLVQPVGSPLSLECTVEGTSNPNLYWYRQAAGRGLQLLFYSVGIGQISSEVPQNLSASRPQDRQFILSSKKLLLSDSGFYLCASGTGSYEQYFGPGTRLTVT.

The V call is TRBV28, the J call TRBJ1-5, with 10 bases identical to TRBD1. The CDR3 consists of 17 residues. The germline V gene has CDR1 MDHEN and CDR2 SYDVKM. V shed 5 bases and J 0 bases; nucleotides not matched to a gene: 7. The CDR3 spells CASSPTGGQYSNQPQHF. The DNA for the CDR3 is TGTGCCAGCAGTCCGACAGGGGGCCAATATAGCAATCAGCCCCAGCATTTT.

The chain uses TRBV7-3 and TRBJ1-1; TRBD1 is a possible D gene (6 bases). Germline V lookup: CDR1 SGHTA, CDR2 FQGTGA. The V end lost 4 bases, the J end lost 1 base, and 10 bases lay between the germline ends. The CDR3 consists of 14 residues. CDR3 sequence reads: CASSWGHSNTEAFF. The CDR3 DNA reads TGTGCCAGCAGCTGGGGACATTCGAACACTGAAGCTTTCTTT.

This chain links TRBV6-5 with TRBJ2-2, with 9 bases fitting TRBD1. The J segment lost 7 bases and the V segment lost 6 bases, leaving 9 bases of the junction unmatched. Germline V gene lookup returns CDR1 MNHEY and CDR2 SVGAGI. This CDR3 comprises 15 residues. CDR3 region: CASSRTGEGYGELFF. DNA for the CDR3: TGTGCCAGCAGCCGGACAGGGGAAGGATACGGGGAGCTGTTTTTT.

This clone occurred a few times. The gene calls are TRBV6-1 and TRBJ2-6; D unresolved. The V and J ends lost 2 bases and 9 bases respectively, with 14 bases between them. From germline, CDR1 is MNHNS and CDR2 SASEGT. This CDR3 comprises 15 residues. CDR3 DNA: TGTGCCAGCAGTGAAAACGTTGGCAGATACAACGTCCTGACTTTC. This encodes CASSENVGRYNVLTF.

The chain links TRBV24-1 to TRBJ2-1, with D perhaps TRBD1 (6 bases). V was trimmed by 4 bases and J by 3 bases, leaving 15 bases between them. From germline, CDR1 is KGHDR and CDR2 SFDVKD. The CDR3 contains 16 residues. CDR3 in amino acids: CATSEPTGNIYNEQFF. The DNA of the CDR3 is TGTGCCACCAGTGAACCCACAGGGAACATCTACAATGAGCAGTTCTTC.

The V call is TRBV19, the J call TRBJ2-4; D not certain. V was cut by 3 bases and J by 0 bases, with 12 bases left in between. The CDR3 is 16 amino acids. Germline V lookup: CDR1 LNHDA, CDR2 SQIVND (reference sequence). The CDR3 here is CASSIGQARAKNIQYF. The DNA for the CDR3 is TGTGCCAGTAGTATTGGGCAGGCTCGAGCCAAAAACATTCAGTACTTC.

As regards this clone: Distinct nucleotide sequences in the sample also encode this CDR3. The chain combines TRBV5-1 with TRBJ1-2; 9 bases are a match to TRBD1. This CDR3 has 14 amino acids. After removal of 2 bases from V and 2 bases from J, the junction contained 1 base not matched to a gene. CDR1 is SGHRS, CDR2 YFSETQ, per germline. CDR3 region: CASSLGTGNYGYTF. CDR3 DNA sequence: TGCGCCAGCAGCTTAGGGACAGGGAACTATGGCTACACCTTC.

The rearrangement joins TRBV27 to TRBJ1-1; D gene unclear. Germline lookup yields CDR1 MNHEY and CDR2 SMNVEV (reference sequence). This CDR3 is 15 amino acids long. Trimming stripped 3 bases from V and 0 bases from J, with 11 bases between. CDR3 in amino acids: CASSFKPRMNTEAFF. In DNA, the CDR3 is TGTGCCAGCAGTTTTAAACCTAGGATGAACACTGAAGCTTTCTTT.

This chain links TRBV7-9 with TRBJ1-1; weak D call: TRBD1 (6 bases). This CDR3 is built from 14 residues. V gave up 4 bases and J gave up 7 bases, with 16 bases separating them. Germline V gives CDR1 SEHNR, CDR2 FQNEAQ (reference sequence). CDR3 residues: CASSSFRGAGEAFF. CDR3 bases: TGTGCCAGCAGCTCCTTCCGGGGGGCGGGTGAAGCTTTCTTT.

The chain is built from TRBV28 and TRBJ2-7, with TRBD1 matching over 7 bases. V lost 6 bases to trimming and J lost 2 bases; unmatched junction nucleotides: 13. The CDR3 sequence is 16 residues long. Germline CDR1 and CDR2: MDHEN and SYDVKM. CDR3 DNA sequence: TGTGCCAGCAGCACTACTGGGGACAGAAGTCCCTACGAGCAGTACTTC. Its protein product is CASSTTGDRSPYEQYF.

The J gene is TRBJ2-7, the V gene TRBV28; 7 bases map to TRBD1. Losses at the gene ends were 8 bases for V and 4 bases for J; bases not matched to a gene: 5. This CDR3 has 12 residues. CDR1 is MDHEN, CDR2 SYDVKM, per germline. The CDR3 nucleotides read TGTGCCAGCGGTTGGACAGGTTACGAGCAGTACTTC. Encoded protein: CASGWTGYEQYF.

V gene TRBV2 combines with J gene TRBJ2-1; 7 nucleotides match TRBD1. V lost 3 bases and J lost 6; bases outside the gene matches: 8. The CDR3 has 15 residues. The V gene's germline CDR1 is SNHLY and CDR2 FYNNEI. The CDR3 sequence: CASSDNRGIGNEQFF. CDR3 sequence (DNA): TGTGCCAGCAGTGATAACAGGGGCATAGGCAATGAGCAGTTCTTC.

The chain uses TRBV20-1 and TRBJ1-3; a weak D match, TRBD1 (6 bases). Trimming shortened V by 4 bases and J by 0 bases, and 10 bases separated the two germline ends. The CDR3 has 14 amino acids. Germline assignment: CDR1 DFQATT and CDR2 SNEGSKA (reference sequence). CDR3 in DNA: TGCAGTGCTAATGACAGGATCTCTGGAAACACCATATATTTT. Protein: CSANDRISGNTIYF.

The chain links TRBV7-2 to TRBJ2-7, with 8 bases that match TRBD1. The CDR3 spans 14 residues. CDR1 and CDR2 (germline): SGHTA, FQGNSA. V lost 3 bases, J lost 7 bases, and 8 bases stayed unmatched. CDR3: CASSFDRGVGEQYF. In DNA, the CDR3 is TGTGCCAGCAGCTTCGACAGGGGAGTGGGGGAGCAGTACTTC.

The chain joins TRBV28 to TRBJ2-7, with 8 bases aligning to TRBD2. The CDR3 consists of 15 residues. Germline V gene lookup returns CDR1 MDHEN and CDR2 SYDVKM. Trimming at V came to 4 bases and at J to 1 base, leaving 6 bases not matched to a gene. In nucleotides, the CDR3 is TGTGCCAGCAGTTGGAGTAGCGGGGTTTCCTACGAGCAGTACTTC. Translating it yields CASSWSSGVSYEQYF.

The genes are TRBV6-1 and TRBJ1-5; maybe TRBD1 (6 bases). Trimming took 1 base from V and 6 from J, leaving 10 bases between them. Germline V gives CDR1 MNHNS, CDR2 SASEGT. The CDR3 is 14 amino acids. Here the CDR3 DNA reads TGTGCCAGCAGTGAAGATGGGGGCACTCAGCCCCAGCATTTT. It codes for CASSEDGGTQPQHF.

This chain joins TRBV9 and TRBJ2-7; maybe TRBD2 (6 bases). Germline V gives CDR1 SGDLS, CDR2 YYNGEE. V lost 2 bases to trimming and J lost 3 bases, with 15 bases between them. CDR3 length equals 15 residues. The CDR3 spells CASSVTGDGLYEQYF. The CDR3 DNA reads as TGTGCCAGCAGCGTTACGGGGGACGGCCTCTACGAGCAGTACTTC.